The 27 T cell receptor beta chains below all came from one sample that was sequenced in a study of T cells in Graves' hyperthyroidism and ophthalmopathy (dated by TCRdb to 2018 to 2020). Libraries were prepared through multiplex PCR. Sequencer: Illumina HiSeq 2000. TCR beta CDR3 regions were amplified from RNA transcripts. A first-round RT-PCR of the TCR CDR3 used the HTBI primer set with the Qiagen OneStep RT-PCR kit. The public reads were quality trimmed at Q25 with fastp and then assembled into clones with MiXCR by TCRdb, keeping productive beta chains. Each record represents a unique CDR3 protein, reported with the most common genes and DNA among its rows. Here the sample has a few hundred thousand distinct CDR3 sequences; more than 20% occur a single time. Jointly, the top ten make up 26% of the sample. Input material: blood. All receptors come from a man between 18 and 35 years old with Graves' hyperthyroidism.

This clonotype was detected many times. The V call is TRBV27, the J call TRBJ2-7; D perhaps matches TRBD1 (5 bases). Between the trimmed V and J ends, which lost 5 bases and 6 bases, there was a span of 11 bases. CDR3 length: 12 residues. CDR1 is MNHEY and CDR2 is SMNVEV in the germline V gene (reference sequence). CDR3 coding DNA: TGTGCCAGCAGTCAGGGATGGGGCGAGCAGTACTTC. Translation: CASSQGWGEQYF.

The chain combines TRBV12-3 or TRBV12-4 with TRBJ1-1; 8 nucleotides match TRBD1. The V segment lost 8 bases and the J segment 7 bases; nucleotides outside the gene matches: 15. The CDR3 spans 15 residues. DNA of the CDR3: TGTGCCAGCGGATTCCAGGGGGCAGGAGTTGGTGAAGCTTTCTTT. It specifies CASGFQGAGVGEAFF.

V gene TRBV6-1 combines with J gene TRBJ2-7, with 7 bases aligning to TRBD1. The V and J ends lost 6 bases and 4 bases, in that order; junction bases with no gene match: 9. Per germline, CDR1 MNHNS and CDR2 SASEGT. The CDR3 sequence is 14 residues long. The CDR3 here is CASSQGTGEYEQYF. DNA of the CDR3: TGTGCCAGCAGCCAAGGAACAGGGGAGTACGAGCAGTACTTC.

The CDR3 DNA follows: TGTGCCATCAGCAGGTCGGAGTCTTCCTACGAGCAGTACTTC. Protein: CAISRSESSYEQYF. This sequence joins TRBV6-1 and TRBJ2-7; D is uncertain. Looked up from germline, CDR1 is MNHNS and CDR2 is SASEGT. Trimming took off 10 bases at V and 1 base at J, with 17 bases between the two ends. The CDR3 extends over 14 amino acids.

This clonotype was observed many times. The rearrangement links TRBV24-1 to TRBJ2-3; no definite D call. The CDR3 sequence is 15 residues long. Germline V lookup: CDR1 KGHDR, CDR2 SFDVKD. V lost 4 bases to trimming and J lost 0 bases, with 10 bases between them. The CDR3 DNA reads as TGTGCCACCAGTGACGGACCTCGTAGCACAGATACGCAGTATTTT. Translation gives CATSDGPRSTDTQYF.

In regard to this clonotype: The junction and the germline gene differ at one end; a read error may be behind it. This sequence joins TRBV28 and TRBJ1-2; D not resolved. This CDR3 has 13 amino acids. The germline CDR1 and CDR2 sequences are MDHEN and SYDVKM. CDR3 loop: CASSSSSRTAGLF. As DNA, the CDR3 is TGTGCCAGCAGTTCCTCGTCCCGGACGGCTGGATTATTC.

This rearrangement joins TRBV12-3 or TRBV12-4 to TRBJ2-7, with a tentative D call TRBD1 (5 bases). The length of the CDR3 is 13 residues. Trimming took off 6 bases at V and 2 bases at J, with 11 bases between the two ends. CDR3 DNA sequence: TGTGCCAGCAGCCCGACAGCACCCTACGAGCAGTACTTC. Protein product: CASSPTAPYEQYF.

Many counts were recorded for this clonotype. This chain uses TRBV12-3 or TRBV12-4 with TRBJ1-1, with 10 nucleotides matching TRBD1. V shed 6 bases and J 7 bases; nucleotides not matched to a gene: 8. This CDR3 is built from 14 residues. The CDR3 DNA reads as TGTGCCAGCAGCTTTTTGGACAGGGGGAATGAAGCTTTCTTT. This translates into CASSFLDRGNEAFF.

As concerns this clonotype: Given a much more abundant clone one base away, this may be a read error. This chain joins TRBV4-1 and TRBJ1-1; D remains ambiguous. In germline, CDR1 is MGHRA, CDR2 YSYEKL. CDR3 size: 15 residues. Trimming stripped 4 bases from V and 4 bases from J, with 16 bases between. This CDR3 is CASSPYLLGSTEAFF. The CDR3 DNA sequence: TGCGCCAGCAGCCCCTACCTCTTAGGAAGCACTGAAGCTTTCTTT.

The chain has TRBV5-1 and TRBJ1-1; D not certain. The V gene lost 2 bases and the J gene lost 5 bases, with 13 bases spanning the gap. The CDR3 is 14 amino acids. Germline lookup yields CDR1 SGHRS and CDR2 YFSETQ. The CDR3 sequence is CASSFYRGSTEAFF. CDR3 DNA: TGCGCCAGCAGCTTCTATCGAGGGTCGACTGAAGCTTTCTTT.

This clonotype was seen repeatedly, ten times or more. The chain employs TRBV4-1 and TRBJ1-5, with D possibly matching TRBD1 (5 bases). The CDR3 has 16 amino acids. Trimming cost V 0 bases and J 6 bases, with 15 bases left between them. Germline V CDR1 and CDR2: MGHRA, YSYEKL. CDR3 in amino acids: CASSQDSRGRGQPQHF. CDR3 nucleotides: TGCGCCAGCAGCCAAGACTCCCGGGGACGAGGTCAGCCCCAGCATTTT.

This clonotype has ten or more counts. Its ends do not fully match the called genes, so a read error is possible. The CDR3 nucleotides read TGTGCCACGGGAGGCTATGGCCACACCTTC. Translated: CATGGYGHTF. The chain is built from TRBV28 and TRBJ1-2; D is unresolved. This CDR3 has 10 residues. Germline V lookup: CDR1 MDHEN, CDR2 SYDVKM.

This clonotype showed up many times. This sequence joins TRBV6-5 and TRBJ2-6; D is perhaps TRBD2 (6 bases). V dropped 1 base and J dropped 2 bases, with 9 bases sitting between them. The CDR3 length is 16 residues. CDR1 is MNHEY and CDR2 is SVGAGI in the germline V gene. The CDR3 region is CASSYFAGTGANVLTF. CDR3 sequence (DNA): TGTGCCAGCAGTTACTTTGCGGGGACTGGGGCCAACGTCCTGACTTTC.

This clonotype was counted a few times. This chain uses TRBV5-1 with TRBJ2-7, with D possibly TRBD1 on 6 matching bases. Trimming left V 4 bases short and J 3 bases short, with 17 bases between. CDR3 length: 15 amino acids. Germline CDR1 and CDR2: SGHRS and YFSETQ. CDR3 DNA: TGCGCCAGCAGCCATGTATCCAGGGGTAGCTACGAGCAGTACTTC. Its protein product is CASSHVSRGSYEQYF.

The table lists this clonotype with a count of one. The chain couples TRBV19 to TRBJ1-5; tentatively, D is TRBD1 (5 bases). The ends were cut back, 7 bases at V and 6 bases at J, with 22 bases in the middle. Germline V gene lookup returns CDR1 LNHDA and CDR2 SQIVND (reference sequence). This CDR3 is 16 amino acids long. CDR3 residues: CASNEERGRAGQPQHF. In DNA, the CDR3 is TGTGCCAGTAACGAAGAGAGGGGCAGGGCAGGTCAGCCCCAGCATTTT.

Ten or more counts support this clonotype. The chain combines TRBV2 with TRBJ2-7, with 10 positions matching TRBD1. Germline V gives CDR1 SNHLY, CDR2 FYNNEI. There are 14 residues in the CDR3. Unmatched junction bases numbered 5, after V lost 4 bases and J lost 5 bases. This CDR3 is CASSVGQGMNEQYF. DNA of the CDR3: TGTGCCAGCAGTGTGGGACAGGGGATGAACGAGCAGTACTTC.

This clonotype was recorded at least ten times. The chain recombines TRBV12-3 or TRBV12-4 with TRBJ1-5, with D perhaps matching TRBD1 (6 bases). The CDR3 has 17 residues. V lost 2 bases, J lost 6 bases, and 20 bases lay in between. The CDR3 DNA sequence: TGTGCCAGCAGTTTATACGGGGGCGCAAGTTCCGGTCAGCCCCAGCATTTT. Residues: CASSLYGGASSGQPQHF.

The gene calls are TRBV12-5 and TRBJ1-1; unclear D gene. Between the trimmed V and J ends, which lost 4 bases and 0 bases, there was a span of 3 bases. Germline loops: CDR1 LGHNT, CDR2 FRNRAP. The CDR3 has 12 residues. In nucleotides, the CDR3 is TGTGCTAGTGGTTATCTGAACACTGAAGCTTTCTTT. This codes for CASGYLNTEAFF.

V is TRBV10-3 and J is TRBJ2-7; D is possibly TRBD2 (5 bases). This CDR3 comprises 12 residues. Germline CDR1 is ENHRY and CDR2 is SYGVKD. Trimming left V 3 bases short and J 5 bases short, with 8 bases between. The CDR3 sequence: CAISDYGDEQYF. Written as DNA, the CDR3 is TGTGCCATCAGTGACTACGGGGACGAGCAGTACTTC.

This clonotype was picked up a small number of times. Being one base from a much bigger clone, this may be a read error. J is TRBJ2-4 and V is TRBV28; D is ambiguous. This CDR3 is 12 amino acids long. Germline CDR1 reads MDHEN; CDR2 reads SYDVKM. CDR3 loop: CASTLPSDIKYF. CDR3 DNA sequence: TGTGCCAGCACCCTCCCTAGTGACATTAAGTACTTC.

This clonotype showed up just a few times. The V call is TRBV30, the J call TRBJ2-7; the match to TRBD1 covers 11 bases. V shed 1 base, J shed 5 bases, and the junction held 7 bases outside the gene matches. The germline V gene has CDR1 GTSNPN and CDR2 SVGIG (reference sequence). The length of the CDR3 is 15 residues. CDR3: CAWSAWTGGVDEQYF. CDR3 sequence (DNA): TGTGCCTGGAGTGCCTGGACAGGGGGCGTCGACGAGCAGTACTTC. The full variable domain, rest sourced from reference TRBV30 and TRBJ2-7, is SQTIHQWPATLVQPVGSPLSLECTVEGTSNPNLYWYRQAAGRGLQLLFYSVGIGQISSEVPQNLSASRPQDRQFILSSKKLLLSDSGFYLCAWSAWTGGVDEQYFGPGTRLTVT.

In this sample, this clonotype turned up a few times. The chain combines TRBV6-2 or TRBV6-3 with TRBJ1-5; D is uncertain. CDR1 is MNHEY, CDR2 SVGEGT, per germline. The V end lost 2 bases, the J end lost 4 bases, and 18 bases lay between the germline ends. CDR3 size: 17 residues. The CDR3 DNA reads TGTGCCAGCAGTTACAAACCCAGGAGGACCTTGAATCAGCCCCAGCATTTT. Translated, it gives CASSYKPRRTLNQPQHF.

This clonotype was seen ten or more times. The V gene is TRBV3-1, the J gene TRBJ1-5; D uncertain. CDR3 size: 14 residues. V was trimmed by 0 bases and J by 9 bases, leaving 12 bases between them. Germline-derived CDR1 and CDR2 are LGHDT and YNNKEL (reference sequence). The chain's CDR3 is CASSQDPGSMPQHF. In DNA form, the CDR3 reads TGTGCCAGCAGCCAAGACCCAGGAAGCATGCCCCAGCATTTT. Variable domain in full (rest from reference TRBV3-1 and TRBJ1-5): DTAVSQTPKYLVTQMGNDKSIKCEQNLGHDTMYWYKQDSKKFLKIMFSYNNKELIINETVPNRFSPKSPDKAHLNLHINSLELGDSAVYFCASSQDPGSMPQHFGDGTRLSIL.

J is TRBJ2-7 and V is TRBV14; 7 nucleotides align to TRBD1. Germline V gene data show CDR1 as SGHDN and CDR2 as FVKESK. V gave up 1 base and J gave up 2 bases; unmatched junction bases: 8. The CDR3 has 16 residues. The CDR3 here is CASSQVEGQIPYEQYF. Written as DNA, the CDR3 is TGTGCCAGCAGCCAAGTTGAGGGACAGATTCCCTACGAGCAGTACTTC.

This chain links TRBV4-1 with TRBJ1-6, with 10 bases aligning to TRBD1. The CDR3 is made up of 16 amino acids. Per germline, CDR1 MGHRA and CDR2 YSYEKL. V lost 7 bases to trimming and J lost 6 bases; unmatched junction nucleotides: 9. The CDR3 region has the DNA TGCGCCAGCAATCACGACCGGGACAGGGGTAATTCACCCCTCCACTTT. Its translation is CASNHDRDRGNSPLHF.

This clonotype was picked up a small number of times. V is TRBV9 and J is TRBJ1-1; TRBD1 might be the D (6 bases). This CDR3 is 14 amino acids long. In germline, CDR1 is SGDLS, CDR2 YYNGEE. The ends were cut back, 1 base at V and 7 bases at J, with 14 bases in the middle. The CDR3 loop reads CASSVQGGAGEAFF. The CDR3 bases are TGTGCCAGCAGCGTACAAGGGGGGGCCGGTGAAGCTTTCTTT. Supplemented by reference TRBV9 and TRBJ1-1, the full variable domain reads DSGVTQTPKHLITATGQRVTLRCSPRSGDLSVYWYQQSLDQGLQFLIQYYNGEERAKGNILERFSAQQFPDLHSELNLSSLELGDSALYFCASSVQGGAGEAFFGQGTRLTVV.

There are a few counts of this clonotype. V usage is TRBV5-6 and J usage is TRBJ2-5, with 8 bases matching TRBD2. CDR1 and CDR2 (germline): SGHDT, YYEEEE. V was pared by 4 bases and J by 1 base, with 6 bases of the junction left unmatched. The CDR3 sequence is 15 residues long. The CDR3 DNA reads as TGTGCCAGCAGCCCGCCGGGGGGGCCCCAAGAGACCCAGTACTTC. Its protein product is CASSPPGGPQETQYF.